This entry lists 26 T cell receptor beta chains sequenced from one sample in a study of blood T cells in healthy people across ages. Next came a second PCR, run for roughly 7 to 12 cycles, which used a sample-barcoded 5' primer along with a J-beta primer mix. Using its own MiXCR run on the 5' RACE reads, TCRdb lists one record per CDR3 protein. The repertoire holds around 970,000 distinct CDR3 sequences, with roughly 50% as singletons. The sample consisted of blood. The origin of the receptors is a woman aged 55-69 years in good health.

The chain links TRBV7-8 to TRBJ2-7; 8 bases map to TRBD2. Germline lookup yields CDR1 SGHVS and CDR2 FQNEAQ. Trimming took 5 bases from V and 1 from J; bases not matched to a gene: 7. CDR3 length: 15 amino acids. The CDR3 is CASSPTSGDSYEQYF. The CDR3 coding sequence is TGTGCCAGCAGCCCTACTAGCGGTGATTCCTACGAGCAGTACTTC.

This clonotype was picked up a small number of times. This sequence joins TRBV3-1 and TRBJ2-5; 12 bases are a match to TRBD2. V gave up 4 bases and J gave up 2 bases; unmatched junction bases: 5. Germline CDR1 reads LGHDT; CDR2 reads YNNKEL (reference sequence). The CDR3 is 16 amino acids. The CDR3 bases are TGTGCCAGCAGCCGAAAACTAGCGGGAGGACAAGAGACCCAGTACTTC. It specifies CASSRKLAGGQETQYF.

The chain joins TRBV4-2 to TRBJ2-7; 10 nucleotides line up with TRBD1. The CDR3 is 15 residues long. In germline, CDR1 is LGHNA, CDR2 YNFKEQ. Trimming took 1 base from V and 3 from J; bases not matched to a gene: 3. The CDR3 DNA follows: TGTGCCAGCAGCCAAGGGCGGACAGGGGGCTACGAGCAGTACTTC. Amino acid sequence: CASSQGRTGGYEQYF.

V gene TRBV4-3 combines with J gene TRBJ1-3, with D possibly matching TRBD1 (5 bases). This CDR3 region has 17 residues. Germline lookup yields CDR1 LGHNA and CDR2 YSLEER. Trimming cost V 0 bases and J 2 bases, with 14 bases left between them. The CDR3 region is CASSQDEAGVAGNTIYF. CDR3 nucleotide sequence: TGCGCCAGCAGCCAAGATGAAGCGGGGGTCGCTGGAAACACCATATATTTT.

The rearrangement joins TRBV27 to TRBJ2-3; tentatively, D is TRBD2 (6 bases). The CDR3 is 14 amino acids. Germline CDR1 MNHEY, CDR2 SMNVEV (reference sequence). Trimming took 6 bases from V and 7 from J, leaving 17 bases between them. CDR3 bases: TGTGCCAGCAGAGGGCTAGCGCTTTTACATACGCAGTATTTT. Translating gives CASRGLALLHTQYF.

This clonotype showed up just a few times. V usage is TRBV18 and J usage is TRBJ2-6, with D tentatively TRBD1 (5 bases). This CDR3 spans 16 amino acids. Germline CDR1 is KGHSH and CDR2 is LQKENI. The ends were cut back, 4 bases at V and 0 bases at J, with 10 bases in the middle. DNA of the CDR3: TGTGCCAGCTCACTTGACAGCCTCTCTGGGGCCAACGTCCTGACTTTC. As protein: CASSLDSLSGANVLTF.

This chain's CDR3 is CASSQSTSGRLFF. The CDR3 coding sequence is TGTGCCAGCAGCCAATCCACTAGCGGGAGGTTGTTCTTC. V and J are TRBV4-2 and TRBJ2-1; 12 bases line up with TRBD2. The CDR3 extends over 13 amino acids. Trimming took 2 bases from V and 15 from J; bases not matched to a gene: 5. Germline V gene sequence: CDR1 LGHNA, CDR2 YNFKEQ.

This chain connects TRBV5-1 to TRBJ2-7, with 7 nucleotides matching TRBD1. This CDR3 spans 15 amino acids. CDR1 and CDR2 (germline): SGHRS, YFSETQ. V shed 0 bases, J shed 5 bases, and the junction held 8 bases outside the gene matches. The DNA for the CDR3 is TGCGCCAGCAGCTTGGCCAGACAGGGCTACCACGAGCAGTACTTC. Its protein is CASSLARQGYHEQYF.

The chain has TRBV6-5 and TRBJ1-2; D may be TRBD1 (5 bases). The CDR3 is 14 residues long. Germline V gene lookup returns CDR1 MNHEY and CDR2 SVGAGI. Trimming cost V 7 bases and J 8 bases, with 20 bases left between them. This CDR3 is CASTSGIRAGGYTF. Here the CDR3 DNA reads TGTGCCAGCACCTCGGGGATCAGGGCGGGGGGCTACACCTTC.

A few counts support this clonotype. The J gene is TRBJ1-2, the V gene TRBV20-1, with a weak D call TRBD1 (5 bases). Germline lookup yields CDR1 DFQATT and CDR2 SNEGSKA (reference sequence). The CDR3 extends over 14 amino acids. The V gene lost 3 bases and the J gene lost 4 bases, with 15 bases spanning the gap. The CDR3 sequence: CSASTGVNPYGYTF. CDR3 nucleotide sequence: TGCAGTGCTAGTACAGGAGTAAATCCCTATGGCTACACCTTC.

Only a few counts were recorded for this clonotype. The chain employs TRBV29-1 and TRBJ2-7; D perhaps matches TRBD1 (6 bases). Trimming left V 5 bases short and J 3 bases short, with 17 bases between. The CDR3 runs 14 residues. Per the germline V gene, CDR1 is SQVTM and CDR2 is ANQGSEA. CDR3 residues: CSVTDRTSGYEQYF. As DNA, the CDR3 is TGCAGCGTTACGGACAGAACCTCAGGCTACGAGCAGTACTTC.

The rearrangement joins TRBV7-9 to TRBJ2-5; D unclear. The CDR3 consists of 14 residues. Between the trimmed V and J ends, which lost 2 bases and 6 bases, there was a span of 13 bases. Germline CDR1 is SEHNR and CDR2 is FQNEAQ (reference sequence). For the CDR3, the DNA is TGTGCCAGCAGCTTATGGGGTGACGGAAAGACCCAGTACTTC. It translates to CASSLWGDGKTQYF.

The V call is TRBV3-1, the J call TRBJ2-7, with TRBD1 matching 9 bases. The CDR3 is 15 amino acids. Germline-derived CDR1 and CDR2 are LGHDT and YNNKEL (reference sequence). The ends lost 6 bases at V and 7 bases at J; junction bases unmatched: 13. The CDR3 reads CASSIGGTGLWEQYF. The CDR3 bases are TGTGCCAGCAGTATTGGGGGGACAGGGCTTTGGGAGCAGTACTTC.

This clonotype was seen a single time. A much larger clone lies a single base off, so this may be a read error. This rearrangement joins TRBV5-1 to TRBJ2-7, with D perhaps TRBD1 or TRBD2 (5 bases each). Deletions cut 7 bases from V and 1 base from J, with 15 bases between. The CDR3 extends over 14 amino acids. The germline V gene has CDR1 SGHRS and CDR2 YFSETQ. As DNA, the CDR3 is TGCGCCAGCCGCTACGGTTGGGGGTCCTACGAGCAGTACTTC. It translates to CASRYGWGSYEQYF.

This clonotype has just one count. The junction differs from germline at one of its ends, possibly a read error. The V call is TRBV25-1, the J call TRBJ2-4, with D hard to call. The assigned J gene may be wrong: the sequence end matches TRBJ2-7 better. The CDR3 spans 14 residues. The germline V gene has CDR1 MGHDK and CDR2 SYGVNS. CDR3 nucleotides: TGTGCCAGCGGTGATCCCCCTAGCTCCTACGAGCAGTACTTC. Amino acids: CASGDPPSSYEQYF.

CDR3 in DNA: TGTGCCATCAGTGAGTCCGGGACAGGGGGCGTCGGGGACGAGCAGTACTTC. It specifies CAISESGTGGVGDEQYF. The chain has TRBV10-3 and TRBJ2-4; the match to TRBD1 covers 12 bases. The tail of the sequence fits TRBJ2-7 better, so the J call may be wrong. This CDR3 comprises 17 residues. Germline assignment: CDR1 ENHRY and CDR2 SYGVKD.

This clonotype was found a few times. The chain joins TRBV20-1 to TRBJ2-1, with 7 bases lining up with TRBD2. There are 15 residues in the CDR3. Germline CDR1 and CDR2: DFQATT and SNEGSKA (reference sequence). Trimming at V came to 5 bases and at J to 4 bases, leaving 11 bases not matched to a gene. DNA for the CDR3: TGCAGTGCTCCCATTCTAGCGGAATATTACAATGAGCAGTTCTTC. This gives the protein CSAPILAEYYNEQFF.

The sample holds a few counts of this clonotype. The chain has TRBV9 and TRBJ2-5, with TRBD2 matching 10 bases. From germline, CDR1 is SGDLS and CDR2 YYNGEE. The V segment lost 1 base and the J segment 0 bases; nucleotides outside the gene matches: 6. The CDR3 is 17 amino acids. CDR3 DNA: TGTGCCAGCAGCGTAAGTCTAGCGGGGGCCCACCAAGAGACCCAGTACTTC. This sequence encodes CASSVSLAGAHQETQYF. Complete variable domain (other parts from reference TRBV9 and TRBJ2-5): DSGVTQTPKHLITATGQRVTLRCSPRSGDLSVYWYQQSLDQGLQFLIQYYNGEERAKGNILERFSAQQFPDLHSELNLSSLELGDSALYFCASSVSLAGAHQETQYFGPGTRLLVL.

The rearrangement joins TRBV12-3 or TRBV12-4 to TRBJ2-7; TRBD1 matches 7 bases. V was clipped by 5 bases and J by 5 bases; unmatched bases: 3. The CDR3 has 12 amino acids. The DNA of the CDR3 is TGTGCCAGCAGTCGGGACAGTCACGAGCAGTACTTC. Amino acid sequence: CASSRDSHEQYF.

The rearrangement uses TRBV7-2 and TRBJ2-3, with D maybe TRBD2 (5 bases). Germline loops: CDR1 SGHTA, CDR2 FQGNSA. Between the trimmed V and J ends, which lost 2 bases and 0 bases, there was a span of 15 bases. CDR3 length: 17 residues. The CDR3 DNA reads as TGTGCCAGCAGCTTACCCAAGGAGGCAGCAAGCACAGATACGCAGTATTTT. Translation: CASSLPKEAASTDTQYF.

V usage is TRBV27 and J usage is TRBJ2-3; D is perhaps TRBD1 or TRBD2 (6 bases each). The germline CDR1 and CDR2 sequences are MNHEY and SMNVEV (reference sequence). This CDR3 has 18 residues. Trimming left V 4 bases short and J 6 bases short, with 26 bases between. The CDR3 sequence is CASSSPGRDWGRGDTQYF. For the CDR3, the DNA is TGTGCCAGCAGTTCTCCGGGAAGGGACTGGGGTAGGGGGGATACGCAGTATTTT.

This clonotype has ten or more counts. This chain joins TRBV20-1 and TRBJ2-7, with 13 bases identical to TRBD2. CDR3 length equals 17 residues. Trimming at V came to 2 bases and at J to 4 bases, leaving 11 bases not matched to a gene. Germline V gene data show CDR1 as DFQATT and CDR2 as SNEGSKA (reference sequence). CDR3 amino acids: CSARYAGGTSGMYEQYF. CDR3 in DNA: TGCAGTGCTAGATACGCCGGTGGGACTAGCGGGATGTACGAGCAGTACTTC.

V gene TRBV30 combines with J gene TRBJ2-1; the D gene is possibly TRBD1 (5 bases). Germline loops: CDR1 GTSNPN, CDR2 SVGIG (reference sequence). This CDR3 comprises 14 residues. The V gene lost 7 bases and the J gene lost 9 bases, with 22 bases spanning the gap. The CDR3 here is CALGQGRPLSEQFF. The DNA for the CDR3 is TGTGCCTTGGGGCAGGGAAGACCACTTAGTGAGCAGTTCTTC.

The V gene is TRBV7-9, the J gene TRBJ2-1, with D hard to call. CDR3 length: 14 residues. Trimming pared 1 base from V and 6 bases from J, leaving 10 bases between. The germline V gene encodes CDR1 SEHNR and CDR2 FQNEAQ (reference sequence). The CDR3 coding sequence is TGTGCCAGCAGCTTAGACACCATCCTCAATGAGCAGTTCTTC. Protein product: CASSLDTILNEQFF.

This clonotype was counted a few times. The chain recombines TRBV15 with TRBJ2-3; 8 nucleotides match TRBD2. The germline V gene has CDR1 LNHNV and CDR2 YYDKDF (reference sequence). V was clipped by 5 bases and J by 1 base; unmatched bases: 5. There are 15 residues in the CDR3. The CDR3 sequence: CATSRGTSRTDTQYF. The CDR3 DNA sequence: TGTGCCACCAGCCGGGGGACTAGTCGCACAGATACGCAGTATTTT.

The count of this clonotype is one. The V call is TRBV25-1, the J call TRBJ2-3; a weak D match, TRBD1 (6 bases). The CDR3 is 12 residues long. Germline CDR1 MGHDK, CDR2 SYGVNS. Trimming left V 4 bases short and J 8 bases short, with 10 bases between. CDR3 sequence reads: CASSVGGVTQYF. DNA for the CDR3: TGTGCCAGCAGTGTAGGGGGTGTTACGCAGTATTTT.